This paragraph covers one TCR beta chain sequence. Its antigen is not yet known. No much larger clone is present one base from it, and per-base qualities are unavailable. The entry originates in a study of blood T cell repertoires in COVID-19 (dated by TCRdb to about 2020). At the level of the whole study: The collaborator samples originated in the United States, Italy and Spain and spanned the acute and convalescent phases of COVID-19. The material from the prospective study consisted of cDNA or gDNA derived from T cells, B-cell-depleted T cells, or PBMCs. Deeply sampled blood TCRbeta repertoires from subjects exposed to, actively infected with, or recovered from COVID-19 were included in the dataset. A freely available public database, intended as a resource for researchers studying the immune response to SARS-CoV-2, is where the repertoires were released. The samples were drawn from the first 160 participants of the ongoing ImmuneRACE study and from 950 to 1,500 subjects provided by 6 global collaborators. Sample metadata almost always included a de-identified subject ID, COVID-19 status, age in years and sex. Where HLA class I and class II types were available, the types were taken from metadata supplied by the sample provider, not from assay-based typing.

TCRbeta CDR3 regions were amplified from genomic DNA using the immunoSEQ Assay, a bias-controlled multiplex PCR. The authors processed their data as follows. The number of nucleated cells in each sample was estimated from the amplification of reference gene primers within the assay. Sequence reads were collapsed and filtered to measure the absolute abundance of every unique TCRbeta CDR3 rearrangement. For each sample, productive Simpson clonality was calculated as the square root of Simpson's diversity index across productive rearrangements. TCRdb mirrors the immuneACCESS table, restricted to in-frame sequences. Some clones are absent from its copies; in checked studies, under half trace to an unresolved V gene, and the reason for the others is unknown. V and J calls plus clone size are reproduced from that table; the DNA served to infer D and trimming. The sample table contains 100,000 to 150,000 clones; only one count was recorded for around 89% of them. The top ten hold around 20% of the sample.

Compared with germline, V lacks 4 bases and J lacks 7 bases; bases without a gene match: 9. CDR1 SGDLS and CDR2 YYNGEE were looked up in the germline V gene. The CDR3 covers 15 residues, taking in both the cysteine and the phenylalanine. The only DNA kept is the CDR3, 45 bases in frame from the first base. The collaborating institutions used their own protocols to collect whole blood in K2EDTA tubes. For TCRbeta analysis, collaborators shipped samples as frozen whole blood, isolated PBMCs, or DNA extracted from either of those sample types. Findings and caveats that apply to the study as a whole: Clinical and demographic metadata were provided uncurated, with the amount varying by source and participant.

Sequencing input: peripheral blood. The TCR originated in a man aged 45-60 years with active or convalescent COVID-19. The chain was built from TRBV9 and TRBJ1-5; a stretch of 9 junction bases matches TRBD1. The CDR3 is CASSLGTGLGQPQHF. The base sequence is TGTGCCAGCAGCCTAGGGACAGGGCTCGGCCAGCCCCAGCATTTT.